The clone carrying this TCR beta chain came up many times. TCRdb itself ran the RT-PCR reads through MiXCR, one entry per CDR3 protein. The table lists around 700,000 distinct CDR3 sequences, approximately 15% of them singletons. CDR3 length: 14 residues. V lost 8 bases and J 3 bases, leaving 14 bases between the germline ends. What was sequenced was memory CD4+ T cells from blood. This chain joins TRBV12-3 or TRBV12-4 and TRBJ2-1; no reliable D call. The TCR comes from a female donor in good health, serving as a healthy control. CDR3 residues: CASQEQAHYNEQFF. The CDR3, as DNA: TGTGCCAGCCAGGAGCAGGCACACTACAATGAGCAGTTCTTC.